This T cell receptor (beta chain) was observed in a study of OX40 agonist ivuxolimab in advanced cancers. Study details: In this cohort, patients received ivuxolimab, an agonistic anti-OX40 (CD134) antibody. Mean age approximately 55 years, range roughly 20 to 85; roughly 82% male. Hepatocellular carcinoma, melanoma, renal cell or head and neck cancer was diagnosed in the dose-escalation patients. Findings of the study overall: The 0.1-3.0 mg/kg partial responders had among the lowest clonal expansion.

Germline loops: CDR1 SEHNR, CDR2 FQNEAQ (reference sequence). The CDR3 contains 15 residues. V shed 2 bases and J shed 5 bases, with 10 bases lying between them. TCRdb's copy holds only in-frame clones and misses some; the assay was immunoSEQ multiplex PCR. Seen here are approximately 73,000 clones, roughly 89% observed once, and the top ten hold approximately 2.5%. With respect to this clone: What it binds is not known.

The chain recombines TRBV7-9 with TRBJ1-6; unclear D gene. The TCR comes from an adult with an advanced solid tumor such as melanoma, head and neck, liver or kidney cancer. Specimen: CD4+ or CD8+ T cells sorted from blood, collected in a trial of the OX40 agonist ivuxolimab. The CDR3 reads CASSLSDLNNSPLHF. The CDR3, as DNA: TGTGCCAGCAGCTTATCAGACCTCAATAATTCACCCCTCCACTTT.